Below are 18 T cell receptor beta chains sequenced from a single sample in a study of control samples from healthy donors and cancer patients (dated by TCRdb to between 2020 and 2021). Libraries were built with the immunoSEQ multiplex PCR assay. Imported from immuneACCESS, the table was reduced by TCRdb to in-frame sequences with V and J called. These copies leave out some clones; in studies compared against another copy, an unresolved V gene accounts for under half, and the cause of the remainder is not known. This sample is represented by more than 120,000 clones; about nine tenths of them were singletons. The ten largest account for about 3.2% of the sample. Input material: blood. These receptors were obtained from a man aged 25 to 45 in good health.

This clone is a singleton in its sample. This sequence joins TRBV6-4 and TRBJ2-7; D is perhaps TRBD2 (6 bases). Deletions cut 6 bases from V and 3 bases from J, with 21 bases between. This CDR3 is built from 16 residues. Germline V CDR1 and CDR2: MRHNA, SNTAGT. The CDR3: CASSPWAPGVIYEQYF. CDR3 nucleotides: TGTGCCAGCAGCCCTTGGGCCCCGGGAGTAATCTACGAGCAGTACTTC.

This chain joins TRBV14 and TRBJ1-2; D is ambiguous. The V and J ends lost 2 bases and 2 bases respectively, with 12 bases between them. This CDR3 has 15 amino acids. Germline V gives CDR1 SGHDN, CDR2 FVKESK. The CDR3 bases are TGTGCCAGCAGCCAATTCCCTACCTCAAACTATGGCTACACCTTC. Protein: CASSQFPTSNYGYTF. Based on the CDR3 plus reference TRBV14 and TRBJ1-2, the full variable domain is EAGVTQFPSHSVIEKGQTVTLRCDPISGHDNLYWYRRVMGKEIKFLLHFVKESKQDESGMPNNRFLAERTGGTYSTLKVQPAELEDSGVYFCASSQFPTSNYGYTFGSGTRLTVV.

The genes are TRBV6-5 and TRBJ2-1, with no clear D. Trimming removed 6 bases at V and 4 bases at J, with 4 bases between. Looked up from germline, CDR1 is MNHEY and CDR2 is SVGAGI. This CDR3 region has 11 residues. The CDR3 region is CASRKYNEQFF. In DNA, the CDR3 is TGTGCCAGCAGGAAATACAATGAGCAGTTCTTC.

This rearrangement joins TRBV3-1 (or the pseudogene TRBV3-2) to TRBJ2-7, with TRBD1 matching 7 bases. CDR3 length: 13 amino acids. Per the germline V gene, CDR1 is LGHDT and CDR2 is YNNKEL (reference sequence). V shed 4 bases and J 7 bases; nucleotides not matched to a gene: 7. For the CDR3, the DNA is TGTGCCAGCAGCCGACGACAGGGAGAGGAGCAGTACTTC. It codes for CASSRRQGEEQYF.

The genes are TRBV28 and TRBJ1-2; TRBD1 agrees at 7 bases. The junction had 4 bases not matched to a gene; V was cut back by 4 bases and J by 2 bases. Per the germline V gene, CDR1 is MDHEN and CDR2 is SYDVKM. The CDR3 is made up of 14 amino acids. In DNA, the CDR3 is TGTGCCAGCAGTTATTTACAGGGGAACTATGGCTACACCTTC. Translating gives CASSYLQGNYGYTF.

This clone was detected only once. This chain connects TRBV7-9 to TRBJ2-3, with D uncertain. Germline V gene sequence: CDR1 SEHNR, CDR2 FQNEAQ (reference sequence). The CDR3 consists of 16 residues. Trimming stripped 5 bases from V and 1 base from J, with 16 bases between. The CDR3 sequence: CASSPPARWGTDTQYF. Here the CDR3 DNA reads TGTGCCAGCAGCCCTCCGGCCAGGTGGGGCACAGATACGCAGTATTTT.

This clone came up once. This chain joins TRBV6-4 and TRBJ1-6, with D possibly TRBD1 on 6 matching bases. The germline gives CDR1 MRHNA, CDR2 SNTAGT. The V and J ends lost 7 bases and 3 bases respectively, with 19 bases between them. This CDR3 comprises 17 residues. Here the CDR3 reads CASTPRGGPFYNSPLHF. The CDR3 region has the DNA TGTGCCAGCACCCCGCGAGGGGGACCCTTCTATAATTCACCCCTCCACTTT.

The chain is built from TRBV27 and TRBJ1-1; no reliable D call. The CDR3 sequence is 13 residues long. Trimming shortened V by 2 bases and J by 11 bases, and 15 bases separated the two germline ends. Germline CDR1 and CDR2: MNHEY and SMNVEV (reference sequence). The CDR3 loop reads CASSLSNLTPAFF. CDR3 bases: TGTGCCAGCAGTTTAAGTAACCTTACCCCCGCTTTCTTT.

J is TRBJ2-5 and V is TRBV28; D unclear. V was pared by 6 bases and J by 7 bases, with 15 bases between. Germline V lookup: CDR1 MDHEN, CDR2 SYDVKM. The CDR3 runs 13 residues. CDR3 protein: CASRPALVGTQYF. The DNA for the CDR3 is TGTGCCAGCAGACCAGCCCTAGTGGGGACCCAGTACTTC.

CDR3 in DNA: TGTGCCAGCAGTCTTCATGTCTATGGCTACACCTTC. Its protein product is CASSLHVYGYTF. V usage is TRBV28 and J usage is TRBJ1-2; D not resolved. The germline CDR1 and CDR2 sequences are MDHEN and SYDVKM. This CDR3 region has 12 residues. Trimming left V 5 bases short and J 4 bases short, with 8 bases between.

The V and J genes are TRBV27 and TRBJ1-6, with a weak D call TRBD1 (5 bases). The CDR3 length is 15 residues. Germline V CDR1 and CDR2: MNHEY, SMNVEV (reference sequence). V shed 0 bases and J shed 8 bases, with 11 bases lying between them. In nucleotides, the CDR3 is TGTGCCAGCAGTTTATCAGGGGAGTACGATTCACCCCTCCACTTT. Amino acid sequence: CASSLSGEYDSPLHF.

CDR3 amino acids: CASSLEDSDYGYTF. The CDR3 DNA sequence: TGTGCCAGTAGTTTGGAAGACAGTGACTATGGCTACACCTTC. The chain carries TRBV19 and TRBJ1-2; D perhaps matches TRBD1 (5 bases). Per the germline V gene, CDR1 is LNHDA and CDR2 is SQIVND (reference sequence). V lost 5 bases and J 3 bases, leaving 13 bases between the germline ends. The CDR3 is 14 amino acids.

The rearrangement joins TRBV12-3 or TRBV12-4 to TRBJ1-6; unclear D gene. The CDR3 loop spans 12 amino acids. V lost 10 bases to trimming and J lost 7 bases, with 11 bases between them. CDR3 bases: TGTGCCACTAAGATGGGAAATTCACCCCTCCACTTT. Protein product: CATKMGNSPLHF.

The CDR3 sequence is CASSVSGAIGGNTIYF. In DNA form, the CDR3 reads TGTGCCAGCAGCGTATCAGGGGCGATCGGGGGAAACACCATATATTTT. The V and J genes are TRBV9 and TRBJ1-3, with a weak D call TRBD1 (6 bases). Trimming took off 1 base at V and 4 bases at J, with 15 bases between the two ends. Germline V gene sequence: CDR1 SGDLS, CDR2 YYNGEE. The CDR3 totals 16 residues. Full variable domain (missing parts from reference TRBV9 and TRBJ1-3): DSGVTQTPKHLITATGQRVTLRCSPRSGDLSVYWYQQSLDQGLQFLIQYYNGEERAKGNILERFSAQQFPDLHSELNLSSLELGDSALYFCASSVSGAIGGNTIYFGEGSWLTVV.

V usage is TRBV29-1 and J usage is TRBJ1-2; D gene ambiguous. Trimming took off 4 bases at V and 2 bases at J, with 17 bases between the two ends. There are 15 residues in the CDR3. Germline assignment: CDR1 SQVTM and CDR2 ANQGSEA. The DNA of the CDR3 is TGCAGCGTTGTGGGCTACAAAGGAGAGAACTATGGCTACACCTTC. It translates to CSVVGYKGENYGYTF.

The rearrangement links TRBV30 to TRBJ1-3, with TRBD1 identical over 8 bases. The CDR3 loop spans 15 amino acids. The V segment lost 2 bases and the J segment 2 bases; nucleotides outside the gene matches: 5. Germline V CDR1 and CDR2: GTSNPN, SVGIG (reference sequence). The DNA for the CDR3 is TGTGCCTGGAGTCCCCGACAGGGGACTGGAAACACCATATATTTT. It is translated as CAWSPRQGTGNTIYF.

CDR3 DNA sequence: TGTGCCAGCAGCCAGCTACAGGGCCTTAACTCTGGAAACACCATATATTTT. Its translation: CASSQLQGLNSGNTIYF. The chain combines TRBV4-2 with TRBJ1-3; D is possibly TRBD1 (6 bases). The CDR3 covers 17 residues. The germline CDR1 and CDR2 sequences are LGHNA and YNFKEQ. The germline V and J ends were trimmed by 3 bases and 0 bases, with 15 bases remaining between them.

The chain joins TRBV21-1 to TRBJ2-1; the table gives TRBD1 as D, unverified against the DNA. TRBV21-1 is classified as a pseudogene. There are 15 residues in the CDR3. CDR3 in amino acids: CASSGPDRTANEQFF. CDR3 DNA: TGTGCCAGCAGCGGTCCGGACAGAACCGCCAATGAGCAGTTCTTC.